The 23 T cell receptor beta chains given below trace back to one sample, sequenced in a study of shared clonotypes between healthy human individuals (dated by TCRdb to the early 2020s). Library preparation employed the immunoSEQ multiplex PCR assay. TCRdb's version of the immuneACCESS table is confined to in-frame rearrangements and falls short of the full clone set. An unresolved V gene accounts for under half of the shortfall where checked; the remainder is of unknown origin. A total of about 300,000 clones appear in this sample, approximately 79% of them only once. The top ten constitute 10% of the sample. The sequenced material came from memory CD4+ T cells sorted from blood. The cell subset or site tag for this specimen amounts to: CD45RA-negative fraction. These receptors all come from a man aged 25-40 years in good health.

The chain carries TRBV29-1 and TRBJ2-7, with 9 bases matching TRBD1. Trimming removed 7 bases from V and 3 bases from J; junction bases left unmatched: 7. Germline CDR1 is SQVTM and CDR2 is ANQGSEA. There are 13 residues in the CDR3. The CDR3 loop is CSAWDREIYEQYF. The CDR3 coding sequence is TGCAGCGCCTGGGACAGGGAAATCTACGAGCAGTACTTC.

Written as DNA, the CDR3 is TGTGCCAGCAGCTTACGGCCGGGACAGGGCACCTATAGCAATCAGCCCCAGCATTTT. Its translation is CASSLRPGQGTYSNQPQHF. J is TRBJ1-5 and V is TRBV5-8; TRBD1 matches at 9 bases. Germline lookup yields CDR1 SGHTS and CDR2 YDEGEE. The CDR3 runs to 19 residues. V lost 2 bases and J lost 0; bases outside the gene matches: 12.

The table lists this clone with a count of one. The genes are TRBV6-1 and TRBJ1-5; 9 bases are a match to TRBD1. Germline-derived CDR1 and CDR2 are MNHNS and SASEGT. V shed 6 bases, J shed 6 bases, and the junction held 6 bases outside the gene matches. The CDR3 sequence is 14 residues long. CDR3 DNA: TGTGCCAGCAGGTACAGGGGGCAAGGTCAGCCCCAGCATTTT. The encoded protein is CASRYRGQGQPQHF.

This clone turned up a few times. V usage is TRBV7-2 and J usage is TRBJ2-7; D unresolved. Deletions cut 5 bases from V and 2 bases from J, with 4 bases between. This CDR3 is built from 11 residues. The germline V gene has CDR1 SGHTA and CDR2 FQGNSA. The CDR3 protein is CASSHTYEQYF. CDR3 nucleotides: TGTGCCAGCAGCCACACCTACGAGCAGTACTTC.

V is TRBV19 and J is TRBJ2-5; 12 bases match TRBD2. Germline CDR1 is LNHDA and CDR2 is SQIVND (reference sequence). This CDR3 spans 14 amino acids. V trimming: 5 bases; J trimming: 6 bases; junction bases outside the gene matches: 4. CDR3 nucleotides: TGTGCCAGTAGTCTAGCGGGAGGGCCAAAGACCCAGTACTTC. It specifies CASSLAGGPKTQYF.

The chain is built from TRBV10-3 and TRBJ2-1, with D maybe TRBD2 (5 bases). Trimming left V 6 bases short and J 5 bases short, with 17 bases between. Germline V lookup: CDR1 ENHRY, CDR2 SYGVKD. The CDR3 sequence is 15 residues long. DNA for the CDR3: TGTGCCATCAGGGCCCTGATGGGAGTGAACAATGAGCAGTTCTTC. It is translated as CAIRALMGVNNEQFF.

This chain uses TRBV11-2 with TRBJ1-4, with TRBD1 matching 12 bases. Germline-derived CDR1 and CDR2 are SGHAT and FQNNGV. The CDR3 runs 14 residues. Trimming at V came to 3 bases and at J to 8 bases, leaving 1 base not matched to a gene. DNA for the CDR3: TGTGCCAGCAGCTTGGGGACAGGGGGCGAAAAACTGTTTTTT. It translates to CASSLGTGGEKLFF.

V and J are TRBV5-5 and TRBJ2-3, with 14 nucleotides matching TRBD2. This CDR3 is 19 amino acids long. Germline CDR1 and CDR2: SGHKS and YYEKEE (reference sequence). V dropped 7 bases and J dropped 1; count of bases not matched to a gene: 14. The CDR3 DNA reads TGTGCCAGCGACCCTCCGGGACTAGCGGGAGTGATGGGCACAGATACGCAGTATTTT. Translation gives CASDPPGLAGVMGTDTQYF.

Of note for this clone: No DNA is shown, since the ends of the CDR3 on it are uncertain; the CDR3 is the one TCRdb lists. This chain connects TRBV5-1 to TRBJ2-5; the table's TRBD1 call for D was not verified on the DNA. The CDR3 totals 18 residues, both ends included. Per germline, CDR1 SGHRS and CDR2 YFSETQ. The CDR3 sequence is CASSFGPGGRDYQETQYF.

V usage is TRBV19 and J usage is TRBJ1-4, with 7 bases lining up with TRBD1. The CDR3 extends over 13 amino acids. Germline values: CDR1 LNHDA, CDR2 SQIVND (reference sequence). Trimming removed 6 bases from V and 11 bases from J; junction bases left unmatched: 9. CDR3 in amino acids: CASSTGQYGKLFF. CDR3 in DNA: TGTGCCAGTAGCACGGGACAGTATGGGAAACTGTTTTTT.

Details on this clone: Within the sample, other DNA sequences also encode this same CDR3. The chain has TRBV5-4 and TRBJ2-1; 9 bases map to TRBD2. Per the germline V gene, CDR1 is SGHNT and CDR2 is YYREEE (reference sequence). The CDR3 runs to 14 residues. V shed 0 bases and J 7 bases; nucleotides not matched to a gene: 2. CDR3 nucleotides: TGTGCCAGCAGCTTGGGCGGGAGGGCGAATGAGCAGTTCTTC. Protein sequence: CASSLGGRANEQFF.

The J gene is TRBJ2-2, the V gene TRBV7-2; 11 bases fit TRBD2. J lost 2 bases, V lost 3 bases, and 11 bases had no gene match. Germline V gives CDR1 SGHTA, CDR2 FQGNSA. The CDR3 totals 19 residues. The CDR3 nucleotides are TGTGCCAGCAGCTTCCTCGGACTAGCGGGCTCCCTAAACACCGGGGAGCTGTTTTTT. It codes for CASSFLGLAGSLNTGELFF.

This clone occurred many times. The same CDR3 is also encoded by other DNA sequences in this sample. The chain combines TRBV11-2 with TRBJ2-7; TRBD2 aligns across 11 bases. CDR1 and CDR2 from the germline V gene are SGHAT and FQNNGV. The CDR3 loop spans 15 amino acids. V shed 1 base and J 3 bases; nucleotides not matched to a gene: 2. The CDR3 bases are TGTGCCAGCAGCTTAGTGCTAGCGGGAGGCTACGAGCAGTACTTC. Translated: CASSLVLAGGYEQYF.

This CDR3 is CASSFGVQETQYF. The CDR3 nucleotides are TGTGCCAGCAGCTTCGGTGTCCAAGAGACCCAGTACTTC. The chain is built from TRBV11-3 and TRBJ2-5; the D is unclear. The ends were cut back, 3 bases at V and 1 base at J, with 6 bases in the middle. Per germline, CDR1 SGHNT and CDR2 YENEEA. The CDR3 consists of 13 residues.

V gene TRBV6-6 combines with J gene TRBJ2-7; tentative D call: TRBD2 (5 bases). CDR3 length: 14 residues. V lost 6 bases and J 3 bases, leaving 15 bases between the germline ends. Germline lookup yields CDR1 MNHNY and CDR2 SVGAGI (reference sequence). For the CDR3, the DNA is TGTGCCAGCAGCCCTACTAGGGTTGACTACGAGCAGTACTTC. It translates to CASSPTRVDYEQYF.

The table lists this clone with a count of one. The rearrangement links TRBV11-3 to TRBJ1-1; no clear D gene. Trimming stripped 2 bases from V and 1 base from J, with 5 bases between. CDR3 length: 13 residues. Germline CDR1 reads SGHNT; CDR2 reads YENEEA. DNA for the CDR3: TGTGCCAGCAGCTTATCCCCGAACACTGAAGCTTTCTTT. Translation gives CASSLSPNTEAFF.

The chain combines TRBV28 with TRBJ1-1; the D gene is possibly TRBD1 (5 bases). Per the germline V gene, CDR1 is MDHEN and CDR2 is SYDVKM. V lost 2 bases and J 1 base, leaving 14 bases between the germline ends. The CDR3 is 16 residues long. The CDR3 is CASSLRLGARNTEAFF. In nucleotides, the CDR3 is TGTGCCAGCAGTTTACGGCTTGGGGCAAGGAACACTGAAGCTTTCTTT.

V usage is TRBV7-3 and J usage is TRBJ2-1; tentative D call: TRBD2 (6 bases). Per germline, CDR1 SGHTA and CDR2 FQGTGA. V gave up 1 base and J gave up 0 bases, with 7 bases separating them. CDR3 length: 15 amino acids. CDR3 residues: CASSLIADSYNEQFF. In DNA form, the CDR3 reads TGTGCCAGCAGCTTAATAGCGGACTCCTACAATGAGCAGTTCTTC. The complete variable domain, with remaining parts taken from reference TRBV7-3 and TRBJ2-1, reads GAGVSQTPSNKVTEKGKYVELRCDPISGHTALYWYRQSLGQGPEFLIYFQGTGAADDSGLPNDRFFAVRPEGSVSTLKIQRTERGDSAVYLCASSLIADSYNEQFFGPGTRLTVL.

The rearrangement joins TRBV7-6 to TRBJ2-5; tentatively, D is TRBD2 (6 bases). The CDR3 is made up of 17 amino acids. V dropped 5 bases and J dropped 5 bases, with 24 bases sitting between them. In germline, CDR1 is SGHVS, CDR2 FNYEAQ. CDR3 residues: CASSVYVSAGSGETQYF. The CDR3 coding sequence is TGTGCCAGCAGCGTATACGTGTCGGCGGGATCGGGTGAGACCCAGTACTTC.

This sequence joins TRBV13 and TRBJ2-4; 7 bases line up with TRBD2. The CDR3 is made up of 15 amino acids. V trimming: 5 bases; J trimming: 0 bases; junction bases outside the gene matches: 4. Germline loops: CDR1 PRHDT, CDR2 FYEKMQ (reference sequence). The CDR3 DNA is TGTGCCAGCAGCGGCGGGAGTCGAGCCAAAAACATTCAGTACTTC. Translating it yields CASSGGSRAKNIQYF.

This sequence joins TRBV5-1 and TRBJ2-2; D is perhaps TRBD2 (5 bases). The germline CDR1 and CDR2 sequences are SGHRS and YFSETQ. This CDR3 contains 13 residues. The V end was cut by 7 bases, the J end by 3 bases, with 10 bases between. CDR3 coding DNA: TGCGCCAGCGGCGGGTTGGACACCGGGGAGCTGTTTTTT. Translated, it gives CASGGLDTGELFF. Full variable domain (remainder filled in from reference TRBV5-1 and TRBJ2-2): KAGVTQTPRYLIKTRGQQVTLSCSPISGHRSVSWYQQTPGQGLQFLFEYFSETQRNKGNFPGRFSGRQFSNSRSEMNVSTLELGDSALYLCASGGLDTGELFFGEGSRLTVL.

V gene TRBV20-1 combines with J gene TRBJ1-2; 7 nucleotides match TRBD1. Germline V gene data show CDR1 as DFQATT and CDR2 as SNEGSKA (reference sequence). With 6 bases clipped from V and 3 bases from J, the junction kept 1 base outside the gene matches. The CDR3 has 11 residues. The CDR3 protein is CSAGQDYGYTF. CDR3 bases: TGCAGTGCCGGACAGGACTATGGCTACACCTTC.

The chain recombines TRBV5-1 with TRBJ1-4; TRBD1 might be the D (5 bases). Looked up from germline, CDR1 is SGHRS and CDR2 is YFSETQ. The ends were cut back, 2 bases at V and 8 bases at J, with 16 bases in the middle. The CDR3 is 15 residues long. CDR3 residues: CASSLNGAESEKLFF. The CDR3, as DNA: TGCGCCAGCAGCTTAAATGGGGCGGAGAGCGAAAAACTGTTTTTT.